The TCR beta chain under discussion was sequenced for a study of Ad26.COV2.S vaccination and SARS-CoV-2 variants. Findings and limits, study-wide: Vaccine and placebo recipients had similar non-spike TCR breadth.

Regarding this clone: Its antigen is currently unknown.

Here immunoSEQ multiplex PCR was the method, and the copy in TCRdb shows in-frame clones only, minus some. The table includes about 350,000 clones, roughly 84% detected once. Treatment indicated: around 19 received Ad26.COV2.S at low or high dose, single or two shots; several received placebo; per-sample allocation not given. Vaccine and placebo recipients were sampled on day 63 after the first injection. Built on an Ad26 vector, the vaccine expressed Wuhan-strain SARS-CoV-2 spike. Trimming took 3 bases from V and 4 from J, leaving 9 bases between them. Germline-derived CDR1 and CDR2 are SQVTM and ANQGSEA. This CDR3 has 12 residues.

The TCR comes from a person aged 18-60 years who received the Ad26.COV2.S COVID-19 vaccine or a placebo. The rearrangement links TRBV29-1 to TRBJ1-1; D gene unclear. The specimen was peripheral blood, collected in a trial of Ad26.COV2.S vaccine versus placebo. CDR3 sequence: CSVEAVGTEAFF. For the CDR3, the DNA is TGCAGCGTTGAGGCGGTGGGCACTGAAGCTTTCTTT.